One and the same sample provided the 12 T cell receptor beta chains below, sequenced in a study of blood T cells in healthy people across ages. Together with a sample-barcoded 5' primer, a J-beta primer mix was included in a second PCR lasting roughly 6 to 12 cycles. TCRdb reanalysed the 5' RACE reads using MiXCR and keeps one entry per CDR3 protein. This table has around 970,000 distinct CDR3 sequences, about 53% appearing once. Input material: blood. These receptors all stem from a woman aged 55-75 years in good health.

CDR3 protein: CASSPGGGRGYNEQFF. The CDR3 bases are TGTGCCAGCAGTCCCGGAGGGGGCAGGGGGTACAATGAGCAGTTCTTC. The V call is TRBV6-5, the J call TRBJ2-1, with D perhaps matching TRBD1 (7 bases). V lost 5 bases and J 4 bases, leaving 18 bases between the germline ends. Germline V gives CDR1 MNHEY, CDR2 SVGAGI. The CDR3 runs 16 residues.

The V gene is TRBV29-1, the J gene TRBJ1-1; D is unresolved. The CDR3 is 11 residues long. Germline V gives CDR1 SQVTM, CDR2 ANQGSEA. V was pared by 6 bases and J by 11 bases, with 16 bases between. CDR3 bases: TGCAGCGTCCCTGGCGGGAGAAGTGCTTTCTTT. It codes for CSVPGGRSAFF. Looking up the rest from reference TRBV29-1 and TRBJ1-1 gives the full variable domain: SAVISQKPSRDICQRGTSLTIQCQVDSQVTMMFWYRQQPGQSLTLIATANQGSEATYESGFVIDKFPISRPNLTFSTLTVSNMSPEDSSIYLCSVPGGRSAFFGQGTRLTVV.

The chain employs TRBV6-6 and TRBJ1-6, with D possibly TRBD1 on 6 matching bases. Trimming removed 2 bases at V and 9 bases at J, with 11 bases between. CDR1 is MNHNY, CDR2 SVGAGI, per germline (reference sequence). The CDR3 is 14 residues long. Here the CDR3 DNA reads TGTGCCAGCAGTTACGAGGGACAATCTTCACCCCTCCACTTT. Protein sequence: CASSYEGQSSPLHF.

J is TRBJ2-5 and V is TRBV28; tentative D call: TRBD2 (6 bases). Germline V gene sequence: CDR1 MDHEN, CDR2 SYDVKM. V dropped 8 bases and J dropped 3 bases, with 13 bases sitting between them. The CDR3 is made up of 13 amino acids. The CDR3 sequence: CASGGFREETQYF. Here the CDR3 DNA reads TGTGCCAGCGGAGGGTTTAGGGAAGAGACCCAGTACTTC.

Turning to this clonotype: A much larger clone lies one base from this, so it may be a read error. CDR3 in amino acids: CASSFRVNTDAFF. The CDR3 nucleotides read TGTGCCAGCAGCTTCAGGGTCAACACTGACGCTTTCTTT. This chain joins TRBV7-3 and TRBJ1-1; maybe TRBD1 (5 bases). This CDR3 is 13 amino acids long. CDR1 and CDR2 (germline): SGHTA, FQGTGA.

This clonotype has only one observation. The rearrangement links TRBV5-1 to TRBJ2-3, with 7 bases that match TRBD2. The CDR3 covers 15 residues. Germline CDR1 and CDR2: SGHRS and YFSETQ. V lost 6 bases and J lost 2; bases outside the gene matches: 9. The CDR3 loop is CASIASGFSTDTQYF. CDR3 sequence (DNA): TGCGCCAGCATCGCTAGCGGATTTTCCACAGATACGCAGTATTTT.

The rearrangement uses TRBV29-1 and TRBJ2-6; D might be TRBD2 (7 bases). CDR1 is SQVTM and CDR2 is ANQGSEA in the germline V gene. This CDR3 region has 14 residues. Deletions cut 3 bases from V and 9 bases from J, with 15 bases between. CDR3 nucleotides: TGCAGCGTTGAGGGGGGGGACAATGGCAACGTCCTGACTTTC. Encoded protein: CSVEGGDNGNVLTF. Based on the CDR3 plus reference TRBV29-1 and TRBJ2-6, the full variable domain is SAVISQKPSRDICQRGTSLTIQCQVDSQVTMMFWYRQQPGQSLTLIATANQGSEATYESGFVIDKFPISRPNLTFSTLTVSNMSPEDSSIYLCSVEGGDNGNVLTFGAGSRLTVL.

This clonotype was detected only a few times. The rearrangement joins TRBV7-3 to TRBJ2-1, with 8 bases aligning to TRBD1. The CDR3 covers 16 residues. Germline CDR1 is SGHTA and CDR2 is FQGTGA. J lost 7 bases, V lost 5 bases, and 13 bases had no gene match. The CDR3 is CASSTRGQGNRNEQFF. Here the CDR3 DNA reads TGTGCCAGCAGCACCAGGGGGCAGGGTAATAGAAATGAGCAGTTCTTC. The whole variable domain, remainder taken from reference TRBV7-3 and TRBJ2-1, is GAGVSQTPSNKVTEKGKYVELRCDPISGHTALYWYRQSLGQGPEFLIYFQGTGAADDSGLPNDRFFAVRPEGSVSTLKIQRTERGDSAVYLCASSTRGQGNRNEQFFGPGTRLTVL.

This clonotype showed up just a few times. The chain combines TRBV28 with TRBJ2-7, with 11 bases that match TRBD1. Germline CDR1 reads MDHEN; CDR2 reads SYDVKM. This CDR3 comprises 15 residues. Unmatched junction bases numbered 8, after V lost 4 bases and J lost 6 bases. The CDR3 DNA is TGTGCCAGCAGTTCCACAGGACAGGGGGCGGGCGAGCAGTACTTC. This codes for CASSSTGQGAGEQYF.

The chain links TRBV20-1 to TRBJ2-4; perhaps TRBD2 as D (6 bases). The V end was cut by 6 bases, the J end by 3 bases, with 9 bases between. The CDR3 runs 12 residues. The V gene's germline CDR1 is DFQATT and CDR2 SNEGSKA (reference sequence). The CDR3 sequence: CSARDFKNIQYF. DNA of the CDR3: TGCAGTGCACGGGACTTCAAAAACATTCAGTACTTC.

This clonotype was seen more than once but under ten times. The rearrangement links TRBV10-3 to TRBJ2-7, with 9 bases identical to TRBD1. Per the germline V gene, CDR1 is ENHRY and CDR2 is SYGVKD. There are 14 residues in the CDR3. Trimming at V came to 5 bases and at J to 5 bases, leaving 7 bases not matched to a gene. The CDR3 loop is CAISPRDRVHEQYF. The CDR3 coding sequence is TGTGCCATCAGTCCCCGGGACAGGGTGCACGAGCAGTACTTC.

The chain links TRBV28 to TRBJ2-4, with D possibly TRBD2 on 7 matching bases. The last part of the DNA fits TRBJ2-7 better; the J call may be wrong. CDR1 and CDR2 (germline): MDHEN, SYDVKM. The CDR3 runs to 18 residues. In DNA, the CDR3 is TGTGCCAGCCGATCTTTCTCTGGAACAGGGAGGGGAGCCTACGAGCAGTACTTC. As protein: CASRSFSGTGRGAYEQYF.